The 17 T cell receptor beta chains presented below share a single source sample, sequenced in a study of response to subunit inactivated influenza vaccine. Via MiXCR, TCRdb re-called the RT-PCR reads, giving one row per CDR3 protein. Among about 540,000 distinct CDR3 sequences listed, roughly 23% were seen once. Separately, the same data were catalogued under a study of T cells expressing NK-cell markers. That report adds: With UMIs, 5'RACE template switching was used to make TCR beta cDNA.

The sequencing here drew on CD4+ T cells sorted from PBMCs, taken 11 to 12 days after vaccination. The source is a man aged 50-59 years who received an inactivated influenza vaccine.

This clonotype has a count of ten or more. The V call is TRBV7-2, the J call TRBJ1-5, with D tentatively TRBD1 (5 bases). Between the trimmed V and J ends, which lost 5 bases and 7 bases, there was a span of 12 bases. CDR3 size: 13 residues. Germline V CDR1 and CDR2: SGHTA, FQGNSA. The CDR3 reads CASSMGLSQPQHF. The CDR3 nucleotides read TGTGCCAGCAGCATGGGGCTGTCCCAGCCCCAGCATTTT. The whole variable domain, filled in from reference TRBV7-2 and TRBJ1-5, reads GAGVSQSPSNKVTEKGKDVELRCDPISGHTALYWYRQSLGQGLEFLIYFQGNSAPDKSGLPSDRFSAERTGGSVSTLTIQRTQQEDSAVYLCASSMGLSQPQHFGDGTRLSIL.

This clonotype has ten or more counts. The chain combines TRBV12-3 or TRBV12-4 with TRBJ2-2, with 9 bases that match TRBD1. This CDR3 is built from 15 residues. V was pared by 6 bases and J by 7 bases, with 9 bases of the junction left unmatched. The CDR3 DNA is TGTGCCAGCAGCTCCGGGACAGGGAGAGTCGGGGAGCTGTTTTTT. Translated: CASSSGTGRVGELFF.

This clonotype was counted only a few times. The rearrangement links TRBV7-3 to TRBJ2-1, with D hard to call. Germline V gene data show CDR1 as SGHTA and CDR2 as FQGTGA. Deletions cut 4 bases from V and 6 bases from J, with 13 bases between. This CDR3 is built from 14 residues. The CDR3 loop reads CASSSTTNSNEQFF. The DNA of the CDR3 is TGTGCCAGCAGCTCAACGACCAACTCCAATGAGCAGTTCTTC. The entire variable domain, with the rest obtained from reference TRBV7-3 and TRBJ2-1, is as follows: GAGVSQTPSNKVTEKGKYVELRCDPISGHTALYWYRQSLGQGPEFLIYFQGTGAADDSGLPNDRFFAVRPEGSVSTLKIQRTERGDSAVYLCASSSTTNSNEQFFGPGTRLTVL.

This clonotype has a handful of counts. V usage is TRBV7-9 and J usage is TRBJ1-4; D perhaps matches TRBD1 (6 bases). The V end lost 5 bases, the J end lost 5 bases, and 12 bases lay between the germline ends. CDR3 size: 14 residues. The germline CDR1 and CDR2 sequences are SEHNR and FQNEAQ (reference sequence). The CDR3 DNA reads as TGTGCCAGCAGCCGGGACACACAAAATGAAAAACTGTTTTTT. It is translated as CASSRDTQNEKLFF.

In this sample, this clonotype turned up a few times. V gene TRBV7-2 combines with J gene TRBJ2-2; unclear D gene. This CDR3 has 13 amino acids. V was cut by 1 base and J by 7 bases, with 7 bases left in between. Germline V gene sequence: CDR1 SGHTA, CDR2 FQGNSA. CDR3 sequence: CASSLEAFGELFF. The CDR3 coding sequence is TGTGCCAGCAGCTTAGAGGCCTTCGGGGAGCTGTTTTTT.

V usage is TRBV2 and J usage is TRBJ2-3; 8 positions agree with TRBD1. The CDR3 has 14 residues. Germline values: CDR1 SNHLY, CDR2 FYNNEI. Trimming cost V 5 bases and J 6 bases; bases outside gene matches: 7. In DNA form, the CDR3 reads TGTGCCAGCAGTTTAATGAGGGACAGGGATACGCAGTATTTT. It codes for CASSLMRDRDTQYF.

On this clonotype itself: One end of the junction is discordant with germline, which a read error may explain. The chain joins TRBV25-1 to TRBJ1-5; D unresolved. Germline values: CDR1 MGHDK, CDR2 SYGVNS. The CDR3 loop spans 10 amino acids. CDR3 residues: CASRKRRQFF. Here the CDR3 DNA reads TGTGCCAGCAGAAAAAGGCGGCAATTTTTT.

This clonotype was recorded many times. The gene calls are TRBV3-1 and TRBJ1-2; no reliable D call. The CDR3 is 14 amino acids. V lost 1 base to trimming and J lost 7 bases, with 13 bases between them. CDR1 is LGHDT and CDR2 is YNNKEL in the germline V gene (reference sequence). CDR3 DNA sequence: TGTGCCAGCAGCCAAGCGTCAAAACCCTCTGGCTACACCTTC. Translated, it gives CASSQASKPSGYTF.

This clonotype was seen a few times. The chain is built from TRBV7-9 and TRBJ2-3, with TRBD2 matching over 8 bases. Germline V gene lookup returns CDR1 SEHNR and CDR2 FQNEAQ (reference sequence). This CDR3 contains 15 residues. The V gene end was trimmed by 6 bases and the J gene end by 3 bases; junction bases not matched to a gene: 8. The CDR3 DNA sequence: TGTGCCAGCAGGAAAAGCGGGGGCGCAACAGATACGCAGTATTTT. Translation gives CASRKSGGATDTQYF.

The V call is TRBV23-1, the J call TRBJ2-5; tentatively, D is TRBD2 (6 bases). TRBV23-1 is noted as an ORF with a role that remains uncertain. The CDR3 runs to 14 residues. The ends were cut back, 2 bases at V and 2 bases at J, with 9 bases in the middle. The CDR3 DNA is TGCGCCAGCAGTCAACCGGGGGAGCAAGAGACCCAGTACTTC. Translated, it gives CASSQPGEQETQYF.

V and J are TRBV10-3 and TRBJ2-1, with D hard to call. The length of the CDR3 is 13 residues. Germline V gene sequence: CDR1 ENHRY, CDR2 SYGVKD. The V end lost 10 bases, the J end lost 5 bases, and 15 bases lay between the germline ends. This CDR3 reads CATNLGNHNEQFF. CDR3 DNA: TGTGCCACAAACCTCGGCAACCACAATGAGCAGTTCTTC.

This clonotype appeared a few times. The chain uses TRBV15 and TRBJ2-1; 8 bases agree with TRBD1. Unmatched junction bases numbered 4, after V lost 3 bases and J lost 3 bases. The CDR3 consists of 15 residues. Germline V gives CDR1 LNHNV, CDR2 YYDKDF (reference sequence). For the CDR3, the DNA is TGTGCCACCAGCAGTACCAGGGGGCACTACAATGAGCAGTTCTTC. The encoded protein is CATSSTRGHYNEQFF.

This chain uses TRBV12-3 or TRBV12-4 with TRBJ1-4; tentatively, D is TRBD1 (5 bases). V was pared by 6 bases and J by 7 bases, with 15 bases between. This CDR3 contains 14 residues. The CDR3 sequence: CASSRVSRGEKLFF. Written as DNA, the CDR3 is TGTGCCAGCAGCAGGGTTTCCCGGGGTGAAAAACTGTTTTTT.

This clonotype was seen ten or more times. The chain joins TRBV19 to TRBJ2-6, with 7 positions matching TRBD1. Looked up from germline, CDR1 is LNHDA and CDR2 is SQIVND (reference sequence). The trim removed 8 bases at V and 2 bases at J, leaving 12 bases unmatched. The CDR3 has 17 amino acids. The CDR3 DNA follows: TGTGCCAGTCGACAGGGTAAGGCGTCTCCTGGGGCCAACGTCCTGACTTTC. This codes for CASRQGKASPGANVLTF.

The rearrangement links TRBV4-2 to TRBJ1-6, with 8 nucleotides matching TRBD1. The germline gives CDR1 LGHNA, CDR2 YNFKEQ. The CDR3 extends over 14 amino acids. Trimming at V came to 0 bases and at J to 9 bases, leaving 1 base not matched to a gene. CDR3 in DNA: TGTGCCAGCAGCCAAGACAGGGGGCGTTCACCCCTCCACTTT. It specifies CASSQDRGRSPLHF.

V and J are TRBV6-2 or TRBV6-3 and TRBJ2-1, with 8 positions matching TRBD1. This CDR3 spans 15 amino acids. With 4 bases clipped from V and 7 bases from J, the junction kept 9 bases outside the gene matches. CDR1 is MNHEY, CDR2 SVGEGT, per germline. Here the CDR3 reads CASSSPGQGGNEQFF. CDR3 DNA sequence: TGTGCCAGCAGTTCCCCCGGACAGGGTGGTAATGAGCAGTTCTTC.

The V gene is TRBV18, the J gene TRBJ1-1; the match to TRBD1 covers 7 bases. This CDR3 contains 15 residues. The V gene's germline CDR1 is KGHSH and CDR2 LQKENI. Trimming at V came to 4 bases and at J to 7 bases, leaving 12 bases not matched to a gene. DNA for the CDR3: TGTGCCAGCTCACTTAGCAGGACAGGCATCGGTGAAGCTTTCTTT. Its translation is CASSLSRTGIGEAFF. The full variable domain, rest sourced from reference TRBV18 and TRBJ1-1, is NAGVMQNPRHLVRRRGQEARLRCSPMKGHSHVYWYRQLPEEGLKFMVYLQKENIIDESGMPKERFSAEFPKEGPSILRIQQVVRGDSAAYFCASSLSRTGIGEAFFGQGTRLTVV.